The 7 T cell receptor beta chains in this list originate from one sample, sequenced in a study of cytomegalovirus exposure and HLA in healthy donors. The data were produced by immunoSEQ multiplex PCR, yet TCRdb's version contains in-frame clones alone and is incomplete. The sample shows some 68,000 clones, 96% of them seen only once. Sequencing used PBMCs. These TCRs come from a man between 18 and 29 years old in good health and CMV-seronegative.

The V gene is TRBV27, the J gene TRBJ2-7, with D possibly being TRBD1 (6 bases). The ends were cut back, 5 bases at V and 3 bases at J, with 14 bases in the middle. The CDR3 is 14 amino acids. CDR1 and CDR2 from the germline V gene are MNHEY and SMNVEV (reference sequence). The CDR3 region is CASSLSGDNYEQYF. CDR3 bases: TGTGCCAGCAGTCTAAGTGGGGACAACTACGAGCAGTACTTC.

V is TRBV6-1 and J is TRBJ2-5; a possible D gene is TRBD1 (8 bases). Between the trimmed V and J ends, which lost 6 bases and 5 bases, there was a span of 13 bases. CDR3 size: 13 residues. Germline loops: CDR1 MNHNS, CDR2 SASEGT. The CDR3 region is CASRKQGGETQYF. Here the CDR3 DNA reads TGTGCCAGCAGGAAACAGGGGGGGGAGACCCAGTACTTC.

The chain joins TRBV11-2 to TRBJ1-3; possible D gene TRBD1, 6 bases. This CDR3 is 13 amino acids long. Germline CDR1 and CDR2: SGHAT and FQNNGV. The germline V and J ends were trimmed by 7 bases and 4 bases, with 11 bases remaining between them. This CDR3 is CASTLDRGNTIYF. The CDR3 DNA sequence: TGTGCCAGCACCCTGGACAGAGGAAACACCATATATTTT.

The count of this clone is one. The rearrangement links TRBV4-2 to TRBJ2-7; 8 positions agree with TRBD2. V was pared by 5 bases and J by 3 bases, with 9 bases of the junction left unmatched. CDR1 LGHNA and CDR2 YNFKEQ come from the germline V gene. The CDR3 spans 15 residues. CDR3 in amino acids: CASSLVTGTSYEQYF. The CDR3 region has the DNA TGTGCCAGCAGCTTAGTAACCGGGACTAGCTACGAGCAGTACTTC.

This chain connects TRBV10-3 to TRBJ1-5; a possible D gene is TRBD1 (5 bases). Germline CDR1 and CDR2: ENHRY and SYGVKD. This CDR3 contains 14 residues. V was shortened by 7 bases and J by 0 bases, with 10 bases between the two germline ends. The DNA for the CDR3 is TGTGCCATCAAGGCGGGGCCTAGCAATCAGCCCCAGCATTTT. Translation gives CAIKAGPSNQPQHF.

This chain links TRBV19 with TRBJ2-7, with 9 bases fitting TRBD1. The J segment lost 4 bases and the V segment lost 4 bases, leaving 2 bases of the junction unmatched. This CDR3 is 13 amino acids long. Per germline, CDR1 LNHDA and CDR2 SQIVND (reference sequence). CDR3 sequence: CASSSGQGYEQYF. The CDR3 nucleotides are TGTGCCAGTAGTAGTGGACAGGGGTACGAGCAGTACTTC.

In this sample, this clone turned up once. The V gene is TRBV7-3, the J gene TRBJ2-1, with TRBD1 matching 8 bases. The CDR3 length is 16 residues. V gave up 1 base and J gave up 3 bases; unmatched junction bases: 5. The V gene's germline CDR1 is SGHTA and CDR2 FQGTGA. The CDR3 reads CASSLRWTGNYNEQFF. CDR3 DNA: TGTGCCAGCAGCTTAAGGTGGACAGGGAACTACAATGAGCAGTTCTTC.